The sequence of this TCR beta chain was determined in a study of CD8+ T cells in alopecia areata. Regarding the study as a whole: Patients shared TCRs less clearly than mice did, possibly for HLA-related reasons. Affected lesional scalp, above all in alopecia totalis/universalis, was more clonal than normal scalp.

Remarks on this clone: Its antigen is unidentified.

This CDR3 spans 14 amino acids. Germline V CDR1 and CDR2: MNHEY, SMNVEV (reference sequence). V was clipped by 8 bases and J by 4 bases; unmatched bases: 6. Sequencing relied on a cDNA template that was reverse transcribed from extracted RNA. Clones were sequenced by immunoSEQ multiplex PCR, and TCRdb holds only the in-frame ones, with some missing. This sample has 150,000 to 200,000 clones, with less than 75% found just once. The chain joins TRBV27 to TRBJ1-2, with 11 bases that match TRBD1. Here the sequenced sample was CD8+ T cells sorted from blood, taken at week 0. This TCR was recovered from a human donor with alopecia areata. The CDR3 region has the DNA TGTGCCAGCGCACCCGGGACAGGGGGCTATGGCTACACCTTC. Residues: CASAPGTGGYGYTF.